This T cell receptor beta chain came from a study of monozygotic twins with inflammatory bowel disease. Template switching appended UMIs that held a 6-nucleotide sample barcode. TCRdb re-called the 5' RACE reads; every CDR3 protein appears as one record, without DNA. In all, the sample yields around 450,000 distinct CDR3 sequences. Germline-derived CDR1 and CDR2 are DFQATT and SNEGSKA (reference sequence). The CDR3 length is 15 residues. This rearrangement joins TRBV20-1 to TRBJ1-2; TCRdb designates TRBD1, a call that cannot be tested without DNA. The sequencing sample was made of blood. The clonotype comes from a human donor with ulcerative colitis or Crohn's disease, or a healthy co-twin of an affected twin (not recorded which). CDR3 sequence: CSARVPSGQGGGYTF.